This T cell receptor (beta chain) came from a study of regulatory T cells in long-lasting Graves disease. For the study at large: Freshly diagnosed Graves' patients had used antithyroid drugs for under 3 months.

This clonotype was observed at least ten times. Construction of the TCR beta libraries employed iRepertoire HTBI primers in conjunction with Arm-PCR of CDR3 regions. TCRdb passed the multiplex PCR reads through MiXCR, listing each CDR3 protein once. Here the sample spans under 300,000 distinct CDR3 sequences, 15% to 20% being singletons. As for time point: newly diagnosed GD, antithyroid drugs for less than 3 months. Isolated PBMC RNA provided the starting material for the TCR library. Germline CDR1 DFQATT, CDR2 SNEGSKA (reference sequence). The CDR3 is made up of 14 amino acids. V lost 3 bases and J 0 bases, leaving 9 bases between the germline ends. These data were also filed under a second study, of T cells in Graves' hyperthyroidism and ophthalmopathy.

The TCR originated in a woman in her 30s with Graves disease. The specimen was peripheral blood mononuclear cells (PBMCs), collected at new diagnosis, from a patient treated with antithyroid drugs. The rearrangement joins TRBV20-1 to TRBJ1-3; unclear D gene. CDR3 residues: CSASPVNSGNTIYF. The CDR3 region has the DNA TGCAGTGCTAGTCCGGTGAACTCTGGAAACACCATATATTTT.